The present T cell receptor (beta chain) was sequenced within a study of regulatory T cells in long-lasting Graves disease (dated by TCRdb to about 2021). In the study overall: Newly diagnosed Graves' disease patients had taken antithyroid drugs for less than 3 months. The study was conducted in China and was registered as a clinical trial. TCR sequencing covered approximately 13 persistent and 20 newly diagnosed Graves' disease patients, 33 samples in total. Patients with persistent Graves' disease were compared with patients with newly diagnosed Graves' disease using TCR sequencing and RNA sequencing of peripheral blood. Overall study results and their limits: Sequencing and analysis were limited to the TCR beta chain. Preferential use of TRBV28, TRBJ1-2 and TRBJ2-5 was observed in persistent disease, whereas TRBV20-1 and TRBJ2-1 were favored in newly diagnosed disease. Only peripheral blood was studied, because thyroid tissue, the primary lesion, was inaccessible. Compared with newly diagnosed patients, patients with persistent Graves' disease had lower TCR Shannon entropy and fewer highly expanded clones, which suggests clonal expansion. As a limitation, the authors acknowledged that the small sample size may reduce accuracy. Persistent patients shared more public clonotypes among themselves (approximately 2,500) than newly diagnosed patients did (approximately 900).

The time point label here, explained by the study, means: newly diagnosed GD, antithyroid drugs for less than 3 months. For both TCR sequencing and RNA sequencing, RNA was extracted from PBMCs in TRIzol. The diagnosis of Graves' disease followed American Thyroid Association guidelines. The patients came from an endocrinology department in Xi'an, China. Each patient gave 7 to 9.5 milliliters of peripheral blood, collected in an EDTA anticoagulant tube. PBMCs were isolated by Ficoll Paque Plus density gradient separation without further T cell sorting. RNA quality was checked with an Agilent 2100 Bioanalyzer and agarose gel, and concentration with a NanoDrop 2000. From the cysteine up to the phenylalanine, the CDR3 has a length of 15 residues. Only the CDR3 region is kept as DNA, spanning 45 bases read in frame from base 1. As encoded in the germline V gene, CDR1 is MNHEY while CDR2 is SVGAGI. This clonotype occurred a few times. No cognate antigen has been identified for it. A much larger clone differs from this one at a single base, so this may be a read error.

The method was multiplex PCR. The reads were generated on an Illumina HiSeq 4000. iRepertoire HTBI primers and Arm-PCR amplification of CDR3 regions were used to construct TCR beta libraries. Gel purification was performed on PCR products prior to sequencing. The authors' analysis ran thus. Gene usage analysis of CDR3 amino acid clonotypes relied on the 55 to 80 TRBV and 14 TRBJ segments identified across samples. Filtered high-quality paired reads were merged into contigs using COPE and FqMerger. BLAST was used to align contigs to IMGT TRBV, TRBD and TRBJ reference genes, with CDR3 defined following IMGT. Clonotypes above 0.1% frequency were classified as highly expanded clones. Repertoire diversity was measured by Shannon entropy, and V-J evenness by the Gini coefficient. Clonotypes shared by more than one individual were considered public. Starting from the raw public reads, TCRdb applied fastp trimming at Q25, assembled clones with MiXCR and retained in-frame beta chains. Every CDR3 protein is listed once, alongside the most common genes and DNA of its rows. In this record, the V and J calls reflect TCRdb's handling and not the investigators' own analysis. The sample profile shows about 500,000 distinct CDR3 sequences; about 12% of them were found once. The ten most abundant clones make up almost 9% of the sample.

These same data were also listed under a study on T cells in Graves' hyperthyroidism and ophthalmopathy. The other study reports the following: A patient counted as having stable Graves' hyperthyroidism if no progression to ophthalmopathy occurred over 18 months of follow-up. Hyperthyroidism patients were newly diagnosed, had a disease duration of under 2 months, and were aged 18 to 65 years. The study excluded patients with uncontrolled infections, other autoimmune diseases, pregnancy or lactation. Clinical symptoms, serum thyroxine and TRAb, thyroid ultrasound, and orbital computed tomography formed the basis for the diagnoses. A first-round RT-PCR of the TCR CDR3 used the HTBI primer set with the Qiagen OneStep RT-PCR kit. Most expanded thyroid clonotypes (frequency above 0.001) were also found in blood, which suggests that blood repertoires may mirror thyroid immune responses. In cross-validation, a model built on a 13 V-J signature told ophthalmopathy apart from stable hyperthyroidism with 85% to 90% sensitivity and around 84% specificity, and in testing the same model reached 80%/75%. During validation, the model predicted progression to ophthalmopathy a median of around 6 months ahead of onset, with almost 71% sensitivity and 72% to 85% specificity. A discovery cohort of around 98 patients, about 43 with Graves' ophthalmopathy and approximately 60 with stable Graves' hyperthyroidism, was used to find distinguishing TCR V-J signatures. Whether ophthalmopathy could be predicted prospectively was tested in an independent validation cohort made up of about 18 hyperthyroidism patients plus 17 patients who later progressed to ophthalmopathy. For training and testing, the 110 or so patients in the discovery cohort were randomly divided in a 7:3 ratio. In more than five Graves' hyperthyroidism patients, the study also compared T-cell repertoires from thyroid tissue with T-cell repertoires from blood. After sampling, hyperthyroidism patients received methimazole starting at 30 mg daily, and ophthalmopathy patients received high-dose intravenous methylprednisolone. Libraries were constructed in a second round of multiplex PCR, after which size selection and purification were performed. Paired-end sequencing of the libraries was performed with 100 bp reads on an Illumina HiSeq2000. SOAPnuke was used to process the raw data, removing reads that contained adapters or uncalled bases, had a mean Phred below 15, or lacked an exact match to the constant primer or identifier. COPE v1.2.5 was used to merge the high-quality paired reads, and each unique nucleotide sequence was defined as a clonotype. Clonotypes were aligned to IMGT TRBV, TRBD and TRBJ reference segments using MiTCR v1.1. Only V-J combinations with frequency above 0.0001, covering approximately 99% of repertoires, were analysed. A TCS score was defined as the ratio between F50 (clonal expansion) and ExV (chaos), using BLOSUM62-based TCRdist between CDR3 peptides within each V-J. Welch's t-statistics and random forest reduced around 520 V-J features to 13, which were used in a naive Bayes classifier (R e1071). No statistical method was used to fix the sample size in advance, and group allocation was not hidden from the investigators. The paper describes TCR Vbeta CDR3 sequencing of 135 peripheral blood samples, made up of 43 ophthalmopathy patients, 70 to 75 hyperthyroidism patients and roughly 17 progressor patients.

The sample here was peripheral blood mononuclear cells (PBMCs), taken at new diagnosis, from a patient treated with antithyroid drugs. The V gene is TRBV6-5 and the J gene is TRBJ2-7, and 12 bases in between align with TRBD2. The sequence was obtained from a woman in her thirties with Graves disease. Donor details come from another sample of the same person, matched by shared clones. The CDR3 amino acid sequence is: CASSYLAGGPYGQYF. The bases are TGTGCCAGCAGTTACCTAGCGGGAGGGCCCTACGGGCAGTACTTC.